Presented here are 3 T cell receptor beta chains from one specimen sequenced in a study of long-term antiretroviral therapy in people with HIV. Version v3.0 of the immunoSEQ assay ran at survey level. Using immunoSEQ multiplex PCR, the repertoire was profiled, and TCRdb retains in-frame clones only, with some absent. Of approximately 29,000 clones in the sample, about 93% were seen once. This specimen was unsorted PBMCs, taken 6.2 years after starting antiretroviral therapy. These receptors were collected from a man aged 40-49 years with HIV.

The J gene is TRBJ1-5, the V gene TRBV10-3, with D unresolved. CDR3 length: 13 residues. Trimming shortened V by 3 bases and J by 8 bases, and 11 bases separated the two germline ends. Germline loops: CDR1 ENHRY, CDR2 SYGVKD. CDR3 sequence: CAISDAMAEPQHF. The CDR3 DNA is TGTGCCATCAGTGATGCGATGGCGGAGCCCCAGCATTTT.

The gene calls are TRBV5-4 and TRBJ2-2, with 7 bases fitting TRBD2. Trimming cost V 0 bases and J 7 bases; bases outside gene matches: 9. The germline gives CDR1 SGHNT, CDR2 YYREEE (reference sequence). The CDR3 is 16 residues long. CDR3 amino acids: CASSLDAGVGNGELFF. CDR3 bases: TGTGCCAGCAGCTTGGACGCGGGGGTGGGTAACGGGGAGCTGTTTTTT.

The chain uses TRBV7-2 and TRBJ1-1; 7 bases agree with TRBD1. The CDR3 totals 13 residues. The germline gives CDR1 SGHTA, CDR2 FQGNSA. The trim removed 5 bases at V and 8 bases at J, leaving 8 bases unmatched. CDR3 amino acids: CASSARQGGEAFF. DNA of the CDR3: TGTGCCAGCAGCGCCCGACAGGGAGGGGAAGCTTTCTTT.